This T cell receptor (beta chain) was documented in a study of blood T cell repertoires in COVID-19. Study information: T cells, B-cell-depleted T cells, or PBMCs provided the cDNA or gDNA that served as material.

Profiled with immunoSEQ multiplex PCR; TCRdb holds only in-frame clones, not every one. Among about 200,000 clones listed, about three quarters were seen once. V dropped 5 bases and J dropped 1; count of bases not matched to a gene: 9. The CDR3 runs 16 residues. CDR1 is SGHVS and CDR2 is FNYEAQ in the germline V gene. The sample was peripheral blood. The chain carries TRBV7-6 and TRBJ1-1, with 8 bases identical to TRBD1. The sequence was collected from a woman between 65 and 79 years old with acute or convalescent COVID-19. This chain's CDR3 is CASSLYPGGQNTEAFF. As DNA, the CDR3 is TGTGCCAGCAGCCTATACCCAGGGGGCCAGAACACTGAAGCTTTCTTT.